The present entry profiles one TCR beta chain with its context. This clone was picked up many times. Its antigen specificity is not known. Base quality data are lacking; no much larger clone is found one base away. This specimen comes from a study of blood T cell repertoires in COVID-19 (TCRdb year 2020). Turning to the overall study: The collaborator samples originated in the United States, Italy and Spain and spanned the acute and convalescent phases of COVID-19. The material from the prospective study consisted of cDNA or gDNA derived from T cells, B-cell-depleted T cells, or PBMCs. The dataset comprised deeply sampled blood TCRbeta repertoires from subjects exposed to, actively infected with, or recovered from COVID-19. The repertoires were released in a freely available public database meant as a resource for research on the immune response to SARS-CoV-2. The samples were drawn from two sources: the first 160 participants of the ongoing ImmuneRACE study, and some 1,300 subjects contributed by 6 global collaborators. The sample metadata nearly always contained a de-identified subject ID, COVID-19 status, age in years and sex. HLA class I and class II types, where available, came from metadata supplied by the sample provider rather than from assay-based typing. General conclusions and limits of the study: The quantity of clinical and demographic metadata differed by source and by participant and was supplied without curation.

TCRbeta CDR3 regions were amplified from genomic DNA by means of the immunoSEQ Assay, a bias-controlled multiplex PCR. The paper's data handling went like this. Within the assay, amplification of reference gene primers was used to estimate how many nucleated cells each sample contained. Sequence reads were collapsed and filtered to measure the absolute abundance of every unique TCRbeta CDR3 rearrangement. For each sample, productive Simpson clonality was calculated by taking the square root of Simpson's diversity index across productive rearrangements. TCRdb retrieved this table from immuneACCESS and kept in-frame rearrangements only. Not all clones are present; in checked studies, unresolved V genes account for under half, and no reason is known for the remainder. V and J calls and clone size are as listed in that table; D and trimming were resolved from the DNA. Recorded for this sample are 200,000 to 250,000 clones; about 78% of them occurred a single time. The biggest ten clones account for 4.5% to 7% of the sample.

The CDR3 has 15 amino acids, counting the end cysteine and phenylalanine. Only CDR3 DNA remains: 45 bases, in frame from the first base. The collaborating institutions used their own protocols to collect whole blood in K2EDTA tubes. For TCRbeta analysis, collaborators shipped samples in one of three forms: frozen whole blood, isolated PBMCs, or DNA extracted from either of those sample types. Sample: peripheral blood. The V and J genes are TRBV21-1 and TRBJ1-6; TRBD1 is the table's D call and was not checked against the DNA. TRBV21-1 is reported as a pseudogene. This receptor was obtained from a woman aged 65 to 85 with acute or convalescent COVID-19. Here the CDR3 is given as CASSKGTGGNSPLHF. Read as DNA, the sequence is TGTGCCAGCAGCAAGGGGACAGGGGGCAATTCACCCCTCCACTTT.